A selection of T cell receptor beta chains follows, all from one sample in a study of blood T cell repertoires in COVID-19. The table came from immunoSEQ multiplex PCR; TCRdb's copy has only in-frame clones and leaves some out. The sample holds 200,000 to 250,000 clones; 86% are singletons and the top ten take approximately 6.2%. Input material: peripheral blood. The source of these receptors is a man in his sixties with acute or convalescent COVID-19. Each CDR3 is given with its conserved first and last residue. Fields, in order: D gene, J gene, clone size, V gene, CDR3 DNA, CDR3 protein. The D gene is left open where the match is weak. Only part of the rows carry a size: once, few, many, or a class if the clone is expanded.

>NA|TRBJ2-2|NA|TRBV7-2
TGTGCCAGCAGCTTAAACAGGGTGTTTTCCGGGGAGCTGTTTTTT
CASSLNRVFSGELFF
>TRBD1|TRBJ1-5|NA|TRBV3-1/TRBV3-2
TGTGCCAGCAGCCAAAATCCGGGACAGCTAAATCAGCCCCAGCATTTT
CASSQNPGQLNQPQHF
>TRBD1|TRBJ1-1|NA|TRBV18
TGTGCCAGCTCACCTAACCCGGGACAGCCGAACACTGAAGCTTTCTTT
CASSPNPGQPNTEAFF
>TRBD1|TRBJ1-2|NA|TRBV6-1
TGTGCCAGCACCCTAGGGGGACAGTCTTATGGCTACACCTTC
CASTLGGQSYGYTF
>TRBD1|TRBJ1-5|NA|TRBV7-9
TGTGCCAGCAGCCATTGGGACAGAACCAGCAATCAGCCCCAGCATTTT
CASSHWDRTSNQPQHF
>NA|TRBJ1-5|NA|TRBV28
TGTGCCAGCAGTTTAATTTTGCGTACCTATCAGCCCCAGCATTTT
CASSLILRTYQPQHF
>TRBD2|TRBJ2-1|NA|TRBV7-8
TGTGCCAGCAGCTTTACCCTTCGGACTAGCGCTTACAATGAGCAGTTCTTC
CASSFTLRTSAYNEQFF
>NA|TRBJ2-2|NA|TRBV11-3
TGTGCCAGCAGCTTAGATGGTCGGGCCGGGGAGCTGTTTTTT
CASSLDGRAGELFF
>NA|TRBJ1-4|NA|TRBV28
TGTGCCAGCAGCTCCCCTCAGGAGGGGTGGGGTGAAAAACTGTTTTTT
CASSSPQEGWGEKLFF
>TRBD1|TRBJ2-7|few|TRBV9
TGTGCCAGCAGCCCCGGGACAGGGCGGTCCTACGAGCAGTACTTC
CASSPGTGRSYEQYF
>TRBD1|TRBJ2-7|NA|TRBV4-2
TGTGCCAGCAGCCATAAAACTGAGGGGGCAATCTACGAGCAGTACTTC
CASSHKTEGAIYEQYF
>TRBD2|TRBJ2-1|NA|TRBV29-1
TGCAGCGGCCGGGACACCGGACTAGCGGGAGGCTCAAGCTCCTACAATGAGCAGTTCTTC
CSGRDTGLAGGSSSYNEQFF
>TRBD1|TRBJ2-5|once|TRBV25-1
TGTGCCAGCAGTGAATCCGGGACAGGGAAGGATGGGGCCCAGTACTTC
CASSESGTGKDGAQYF
>NA|TRBJ2-1|once|TRBV3-1/TRBV3-2
TGTGCCAGCAGCCAAGGCAGTTACTACAATGAGCAGTTCTTC
CASSQGSYYNEQFF
>NA|TRBJ2-1|once|TRBV28
TGTGCCAGCAGGAAACACCATCGAGGGTTCTTC
CASRKHHRGFF
>TRBD1|TRBJ1-2|NA|TRBV9
TGTGCCAGCAGCGTCGAACCCAGGGGGGCAGGTGGCTACACCTTC
CASSVEPRGAGGYTF
>TRBD1|TRBJ1-5|NA|TRBV29-1
TGCAGCGTTGGGCAGGGGGCTCATCCCCAGCATTTT
CSVGQGAHPQHF
>NA|TRBJ2-5|NA|TRBV5-1
TGCGCCAGCAGCTTGATTAGAGCAACCCAAGAGACCCAGTACTTC
CASSLIRATQETQYF
>TRBD2|TRBJ2-7|NA|TRBV5-1
TGCGCCAGCACCCCAGGACTAGCGGGAGGAGCGGCTCGCTACTCCTACGAGCAGTACTTC
CASTPGLAGGAARYSYEQYF
>NA|TRBJ1-2|NA|TRBV19
TGTGCCAGTAGTAACGGACAGATTCTAAACTATGGCTACACCTTC
CASSNGQILNYGYTF
>NA|TRBJ1-1|once|TRBV28
TGTGCCAGCAGTACCCGCCAGATCAGGGCTGTCACTGAAGCTTTCTTT
CASSTRQIRAVTEAFF
>NA|TRBJ2-7|NA|TRBV6-1
TGTGCCAGCAGTGATTTAACGGGTCTCTTAAACGAGCAGTACTTC
CASSDLTGLLNEQYF
>NA|TRBJ2-7|NA|TRBV29-1
TGCAGCGTTGACAGGGGTCACGAGCAGTACTTC
CSVDRGHEQYF
>NA|TRBJ1-1|NA|TRBV5-5
TGTGCCAGCAGCTTCGGTGGGAACACTGAAGCTTTCTTT
CASSFGGNTEAFF
>TRBD1|TRBJ2-5|NA|TRBV5-1
TGCGCCAGCAACAGGGACAGGGAAGAGACCCAGTACTTC
CASNRDREETQYF
>TRBD2|TRBJ2-1|NA|TRBV11-2
TGTGCCAGCAGGAGTCCAGCGACTAGCGGGAGGTGGGTCAATGAGCAGTTCTTC
CASRSPATSGRWVNEQFF
>NA|TRBJ1-2|NA|TRBV9
TGTGCCAGCTCGCAGGGCGTCGCCTTCGATGGCTACACCTTC
CASSQGVAFDGYTF
>NA|TRBJ2-1|NA|TRBV28
TGTGCCAGCAGTTTACCGTCGAGGAATGAGCAGTTCTTC
CASSLPSRNEQFF
>TRBD2|TRBJ2-1|few|TRBV2
TGTGCCAGCAAGACTAGCGGGAGTGGCGAGCAGTTCTTC
CASKTSGSGEQFF
>NA|TRBJ1-1|NA|TRBV5-1
TGCGCCAGCAGCCGCCCCCTACAGGGTGGAGGCACTGAAGCTTTCTTT
CASSRPLQGGGTEAFF
>NA|TRBJ1-5|NA|TRBV21-1
TGTGCCAGCAGCATACAAAGGGGCCCTGAGGATAGCAATCAGCCCCAGCATTTT
CASSIQRGPEDSNQPQHF
>TRBD2|TRBJ2-1|once|TRBV19
TGTGCCAGTAGTAGAGGAGCGGGAGGGTACAATGAGCAGTTCTTC
CASSRGAGGYNEQFF
>TRBD1|TRBJ1-1|NA|TRBV27
TGTGCCAGCAGTCCAAGGACAGGCATGAACACTGAAGCTTTCTTT
CASSPRTGMNTEAFF
>NA|TRBJ1-2|few|TRBV6-1
TGTGCCAGCAGTGAAAACAGGGCCTCCTATGGCTACACCTTC
CASSENRASYGYTF
>NA|TRBJ2-1|once|TRBV6-5
TGTGCCAGCAGTTACGGACAACACAATGAGCAGTTCTTC
CASSYGQHNEQFF
>TRBD1|TRBJ1-2|NA|TRBV18
TGTGCCAGCTCACCAGACAGGGTTCGGTATGGCTACACCTTC
CASSPDRVRYGYTF
>NA|TRBJ1-5|NA|TRBV28
TGTGCCAGCAGTTCAGGGATTGGGCAGCCCCAGCATTTT
CASSSGIGQPQHF
>TRBD1|TRBJ2-6|NA|TRBV19
TGTGCCAGTAGTCGGATGGGACAGGAGGCCAACGTCCTGACTTTC
CASSRMGQEANVLTF
>NA|TRBJ2-1|NA|TRBV4-3
TGCGCCAGCAGCCGCGGGCTGGTGGTCTACAATGAGCAGTTCTTC
CASSRGLVVYNEQFF
>NA|TRBJ1-5|once|TRBV6-5
TGTGCCAGCAGGGCGGACAGCAGCAATCAGCCCCAGCATTTT
CASRADSSNQPQHF
>TRBD1|TRBJ1-4|NA|TRBV9
TGTGCCAGCAGCGCCCGGGACAGCAGTAATGAAAAACTGTTTTTT
CASSARDSSNEKLFF
>NA|TRBJ2-1|NA|TRBV27
TGTGCCAGCGGAGCGGGTTTACGTAACAATGAGCAGTTCTTC
CASGAGLRNNEQFF